The clone carrying this T cell receptor (beta chain) was counted many times. This specimen belongs to a study of T-cell reconstitution after alpha-beta-depleted transplantation in children. This CDR3 spans 10 amino acids. With 2 bases removed from V and 13 bases from J, the gap between germline ends came to 6 bases. Unique molecular identifiers were used to barcode this TCRbeta library. A single record per CDR3 protein comes from TCRdb applying MiXCR to the PCR reads. The table records 550,000 to 800,000 distinct CDR3 sequences, about an eighth of them present only once. The clonotype was recovered from a girl between 2 and 10 years old with congenital amegakaryocytic thrombocytopenia, due to receive a stem cell transplant. This chain connects TRBV12-3 or TRBV12-4 to TRBJ2-1; D is uncertain. Sequenced here: PBMCs, sampled before TCRalphabeta/CD19-depleted stem cell transplant. The CDR3 here is CASSLRSQFF. For the CDR3, the DNA is TGTGCCAGCAGTTTAAGGTCTCAGTTCTTC.